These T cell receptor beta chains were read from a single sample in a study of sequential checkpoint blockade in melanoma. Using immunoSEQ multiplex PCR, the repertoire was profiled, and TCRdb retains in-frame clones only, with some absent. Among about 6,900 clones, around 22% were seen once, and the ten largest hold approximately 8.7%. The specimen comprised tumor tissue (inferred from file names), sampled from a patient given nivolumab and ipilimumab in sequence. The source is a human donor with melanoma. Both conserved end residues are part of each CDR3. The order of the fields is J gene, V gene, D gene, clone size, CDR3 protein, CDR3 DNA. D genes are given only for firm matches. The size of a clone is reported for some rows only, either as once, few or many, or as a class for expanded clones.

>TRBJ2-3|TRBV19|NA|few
CASQVTSTDTQYF
TGTGCCAGCCAGGTCACTAGCACAGATACGCAGTATTTT
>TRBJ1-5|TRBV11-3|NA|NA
CASSLGVSNQPQHF
TGTGCCAGCAGCTTGGGGGTTAGCAATCAGCCCCAGCATTTT
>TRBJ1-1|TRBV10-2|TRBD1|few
CASRDPDRGNTEAFF
TGCGCCAGCAGGGATCCGGACAGGGGGAACACTGAAGCTTTCTTT
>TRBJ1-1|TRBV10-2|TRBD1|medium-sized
CASEPGTELFEAFF
TGCGCCAGCGAACCCGGGACAGAGTTATTTGAAGCTTTCTTT
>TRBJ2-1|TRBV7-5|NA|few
CASSDAGLLPNNEQFF
TGTGCCAGCAGCGACGCCGGGTTACTACCCAACAATGAGCAGTTCTTC
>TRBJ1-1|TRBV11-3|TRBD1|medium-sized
CASSLGGGQVEAFF
TGTGCCAGCAGCTTAGGGGGGGGACAGGTCGAAGCTTTCTTT
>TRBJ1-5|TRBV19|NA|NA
CASSIGRDGRSNQPQHF
TGTGCCAGTAGTATTGGTCGGGACGGGAGGAGCAATCAGCCCCAGCATTTT
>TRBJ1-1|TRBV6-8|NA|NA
CASRDGPENTEAFF
TGTGCCAGCAGAGATGGGCCGGAGAACACTGAAGCTTTCTTT
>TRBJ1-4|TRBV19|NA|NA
CASSMSGLATNEKLFF
TGTGCCAGTAGTATGTCAGGGTTAGCAACTAATGAAAAACTGTTTTTT
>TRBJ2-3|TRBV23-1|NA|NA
CASSFGLPDTQYF
TGCGCCAGCAGCTTCGGACTACCAGATACGCAGTATTTT
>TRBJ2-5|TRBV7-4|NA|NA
CASSLGPKETQYF
TGTGCCAGCAGCTTAGGACCAAAAGAGACCCAGTACTTC
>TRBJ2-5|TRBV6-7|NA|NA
CASGLAETQYF
TGTGCCAGCGGCCTCGCGGAGACCCAGTACTTC
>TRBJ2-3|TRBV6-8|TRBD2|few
CASSEAAGATDTQYF
TGTGCCAGCAGTGAGGCAGCGGGGGCCACAGATACGCAGTATTTT
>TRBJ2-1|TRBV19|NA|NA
CASSMWGLLVTYNEQFF
TGTGCCAGTAGTATGTGGGGACTCCTAGTAACCTACAATGAGCAGTTCTTC
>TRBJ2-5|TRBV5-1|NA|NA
CASRGDPGALGETQYF
TGCGCCAGCAGGGGAGATCCGGGGGCTTTAGGGGAGACCCAGTACTTC
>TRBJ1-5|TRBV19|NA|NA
CASSLQGGVSNQPQHF
TGTGCCAGTAGCCTTCAGGGAGGGGTTAGCAATCAGCCCCAGCATTTT
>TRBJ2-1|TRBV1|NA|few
CASSQGGMRDEQFF
TGCGCCAGCAGCCAAGGTGGGATGCGGGATGAGCAGTTCTTC
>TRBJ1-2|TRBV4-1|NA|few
CASSQDFPGRSNYGYTF
TGCGCCAGCAGCCAAGATTTTCCAGGGCGGTCTAACTATGGCTACACCTTC
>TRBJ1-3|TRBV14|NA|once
CASSQDWGDLYSGNTIYF
TGTGCCAGCAGCCAAGATTGGGGGGACCTCTACTCTGGAAACACCATATATTTT
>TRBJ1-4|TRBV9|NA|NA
CASSGTTALKKLFF
TGTGCCAGCAGCGGGACAACTGCGCTGAAAAAACTGTTTTTT
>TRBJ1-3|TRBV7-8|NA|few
CASSPSQGNTIYF
TGTGCCAGCAGCCCGTCCCAGGGAAACACCATATATTTT
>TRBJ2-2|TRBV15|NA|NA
CATSREALTGELFF
TGTGCCACCAGCAGAGAGGCCCTAACCGGGGAGCTGTTTTTT
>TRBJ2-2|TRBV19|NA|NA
CASSIGGNRELFF
TGTGCCAGTAGTATAGGGGGGAACCGGGAGCTGTTTTTT
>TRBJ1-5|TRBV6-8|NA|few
CASRKGVNQPQHF
TGTGCCAGCAGAAAGGGTGTCAATCAGCCCCAGCATTTT
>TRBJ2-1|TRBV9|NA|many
CASSVDQGRSYNEQFF
TGTGCCAGCAGCGTAGATCAGGGTAGGTCCTACAATGAGCAGTTCTTC
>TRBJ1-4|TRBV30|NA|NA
CAWSRPEAEKLFF
TGTGCCTGGAGTAGGCCCGAGGCGGAAAAACTGTTTTTT
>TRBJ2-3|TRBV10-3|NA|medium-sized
CAISEGRQDTDTQYF
TGTGCCATCAGTGAGGGGAGACAGGACACAGATACGCAGTATTTT
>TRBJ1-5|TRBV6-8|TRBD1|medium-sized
CASIDRVGQPQHF
TGTGCCAGCATAGACAGGGTCGGTCAGCCCCAGCATTTT
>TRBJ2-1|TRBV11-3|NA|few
CASSLGGGFSYNEQFF
TGTGCCAGCAGCTTGGGTGGCGGGTTCTCCTACAATGAGCAGTTCTTC
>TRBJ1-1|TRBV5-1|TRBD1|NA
CASSPGGSQGKNTEAFF
TGCGCCAGCAGCCCGGGAGGGTCACAGGGGAAGAACACTGAAGCTTTCTTT
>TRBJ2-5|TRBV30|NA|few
CAWITSGQQETQYF
TGTGCCTGGATTACGAGTGGGCAGCAAGAGACCCAGTACTTC
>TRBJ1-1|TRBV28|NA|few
CASSLGVLGKAFF
TGTGCCAGCAGTTTAGGGGTCTTGGGGAAAGCTTTCTTT
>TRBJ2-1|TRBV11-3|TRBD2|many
CASSLGVGLAGVSNEQFF
TGTGCCAGCAGCTTGGGTGTGGGGCTAGCGGGAGTGTCCAATGAGCAGTTCTTC
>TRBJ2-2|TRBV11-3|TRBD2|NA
CASSWGGLAGSGGRELFF
TGTGCCAGCAGCTGGGGGGGACTAGCGGGATCCGGAGGCCGGGAGCTGTTTTTT
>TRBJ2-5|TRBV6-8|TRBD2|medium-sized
CASMREAGETQYF
TGTGCCAGCATGCGGGAGGCGGGGGAGACCCAGTACTTC
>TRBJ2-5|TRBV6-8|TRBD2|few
CASRTSGAGETQYF
TGTGCCAGCAGGACTAGCGGAGCAGGGGAGACCCAGTACTTC
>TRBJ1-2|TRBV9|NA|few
CASSVNFRGGYYGYTF
TGTGCCAGCAGCGTAAACTTTCGGGGAGGATATTATGGCTACACCTTC
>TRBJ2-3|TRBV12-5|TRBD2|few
CASSGSGRVDTQYF
TGTGCCAGCTCGGGGAGCGGGAGGGTGGATACGCAGTATTTT
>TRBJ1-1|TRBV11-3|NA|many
CASSDSGVMNTEAFF
TGTGCCAGCAGCGATTCAGGGGTTATGAACACTGAAGCTTTCTTT
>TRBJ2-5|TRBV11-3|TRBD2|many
CASRPLAGELQETQYF
TGTGCCAGCAGGCCGCTAGCGGGGGAACTCCAAGAGACCCAGTACTTC
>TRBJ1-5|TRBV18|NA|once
CASSPRQVSNQPQHF
TGTGCCAGCTCACCCCGCCAGGTTAGCAATCAGCCCCAGCATTTT
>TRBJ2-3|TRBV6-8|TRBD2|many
CASGGGGTDTQYF
TGTGCCAGCGGGGGGGGTGGAACAGATACGCAGTATTTT
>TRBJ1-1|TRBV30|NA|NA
CAWSVWNTEAFF
TGTGCCTGGAGTGTATGGAACACTGAAGCTTTCTTT
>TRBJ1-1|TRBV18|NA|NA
CASSPPSREAFF
TGTGCCAGCTCACCTCCTTCCAGAGAAGCTTTCTTT
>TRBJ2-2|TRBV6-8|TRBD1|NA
CASGSETGGTGELFF
TGTGCCAGCGGTTCCGAGACAGGGGGGACCGGGGAGCTGTTTTTT
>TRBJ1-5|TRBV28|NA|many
CASSPRLGGINQPQHF
TGTGCCAGCAGCCCCCGCCTCGGGGGGATCAATCAGCCCCAGCATTTT
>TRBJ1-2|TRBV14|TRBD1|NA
CASSLTGTYGYTF
TGTGCCAGCAGCCTGACAGGGACCTATGGCTACACCTTC
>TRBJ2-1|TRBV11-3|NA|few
CASSSGLIYNEQFF
TGTGCCAGCAGCTCAGGGTTGATTTACAATGAGCAGTTCTTC